This record looks at one TCR beta chain sequence and its context. Its specificity is not known. Between the trimmed V and J ends, which lost 3 bases and 0 bases, there was a span of 12 bases. CDR3 length: 15 residues. Germline CDR1 is SGHVS and CDR2 is FQNEAQ. This sample is part of a study of T cell repertoires in cytomegalovirus infection. About the study: The authors used CMV epitopes that were HLA-C-restricted (recently identified) and HLA-B-restricted (well studied). The public TCR beta signatures pointed to both CMV infection and matching HLA type.

Study-wide findings and caveats: Dominant in the ex vivo response were TCR beta clonotypes restricted by HLA-C and specific for CMV. Adding up the frequency of public TCR beta families identified people who carried CMV plus the relevant HLA.

TCRdb analysed the reads with MiXCR anew, one entry per CDR3 protein. Counted here are about 920,000 distinct CDR3 sequences, roughly 30% occurring once; the ten biggest clones make up 13%. The sequence was obtained from a human donor in good health (CMV status not recorded). Some clones in this sample may be carry-over from other donors' samples. This rearrangement joins TRBV7-8 to TRBJ2-7; a possible D gene is TRBD2 (6 bases). The sequencing here drew on cultured CD8+ T cells from PBMCs, taken from culture after CMV antigen stimulation. CDR3 DNA: TGTGCCAGCAGCTTCGAGCGGGTCGCCTCCTACGAGCAGTACTTC. It codes for CASSFERVASYEQYF.